These 25 T cell receptor beta chains share one sample of origin, sequenced in a study of blood T cells in healthy people across ages. Through a sample-barcoded 5' primer and a J-beta primer mix, a second PCR was run for roughly 7 to 12 cycles. TCRdb re-called the 5' RACE reads with MiXCR, one entry per CDR3 protein. The table records hundreds of thousands of distinct CDR3 sequences, under 25% of them present only once. Sequenced input: blood. All receptors derive from a man aged 65-85 years in good health.

This clonotype was counted ten times or more. This sequence joins TRBV28 and TRBJ2-3, with D perhaps TRBD1 (5 bases). CDR1 is MDHEN and CDR2 is SYDVKM in the germline V gene. Deletions cut 8 bases from V and 0 bases from J, with 12 bases between. There are 14 residues in the CDR3. CDR3 loop: CASSQGPSTDTQYF. The CDR3 DNA reads TGTGCCAGCTCCCAGGGTCCTAGCACAGATACGCAGTATTTT.

The chain couples TRBV6-6 to TRBJ2-5; weak D call: TRBD1 (6 bases). The J call may not be correct, given that the DNA end is closer to TRBJ2-7. Germline values: CDR1 MNHNY, CDR2 SVGAGI (reference sequence). CDR3 length equals 14 residues. Written as DNA, the CDR3 is TGTGCCAGCAGTTACGTGGACAGAAGATACGAGCAGTACTTC. It encodes CASSYVDRRYEQYF.

This sequence joins TRBV20-1 and TRBJ2-3; D perhaps matches TRBD2 (7 bases). The CDR3 length is 16 residues. CDR1 and CDR2 from the germline V gene are DFQATT and SNEGSKA (reference sequence). CDR3 residues: CSATRGGDLRTDTQYF. DNA of the CDR3: TGCAGCGCAACTAGGGGGGGGGATTTACGCACAGATACGCAGTATTTT.

This clonotype was detected only a few times. This chain links TRBV9 with TRBJ2-3; 8 nucleotides align to TRBD2. With V trimmed by 3 bases and J by 5 bases, 2 bases remained unmatched. The CDR3 is made up of 13 amino acids. Germline-derived CDR1 and CDR2 are SGDLS and YYNGEE. Written as DNA, the CDR3 is TGTGCCAGCAGCGGACTAGCGATAGATACGCAGTATTTT. It specifies CASSGLAIDTQYF.

This clonotype was seen more than once but under ten times. V and J are TRBV2 and TRBJ1-2; 8 bases align to TRBD1. The CDR3 consists of 13 residues. Germline lookup yields CDR1 SNHLY and CDR2 FYNNEI. J gave up 2 bases and V 8 bases, and 4 bases lay outside the gene matches. CDR3: CASRDRSNYGYTF. DNA for the CDR3: TGTGCCAGCCGGGACAGGAGCAACTATGGCTACACCTTC.

The sample holds a few counts of this clonotype. V and J are TRBV6-2 or TRBV6-3 and TRBJ1-2; a possible D gene is TRBD1 (5 bases). V dropped 2 bases and J dropped 2 bases, with 6 bases sitting between them. The CDR3 contains 13 residues. The germline gives CDR1 MNHEY, CDR2 SVGEGT. The CDR3 DNA reads as TGTGCCAGCAGTTACGAGGGGAACTATGGCTACACCTTC. The encoded protein is CASSYEGNYGYTF.

The chain joins TRBV5-1 to TRBJ2-7; tentatively, D is TRBD2 (5 bases). This CDR3 comprises 13 residues. V gave up 6 bases and J gave up 5 bases, with 15 bases separating them. Per germline, CDR1 SGHRS and CDR2 YFSETQ. CDR3 sequence: CASTSGVRHEQYF. The DNA for the CDR3 is TGCGCCAGCACTTCCGGGGTCCGCCACGAGCAGTACTTC.

This chain joins TRBV6-1 and TRBJ2-1; TRBD2 matches 11 bases. Germline V gene data show CDR1 as MNHNS and CDR2 as SASEGT. CDR3 size: 17 residues. The ends lost 6 bases at V and 2 bases at J; junction bases unmatched: 9. This chain's CDR3 is CASRGLAGGAAYNEQFF. For the CDR3, the DNA is TGTGCCAGCAGAGGGCTAGCGGGAGGTGCCGCCTACAATGAGCAGTTCTTC.

This clonotype was seen more than once but under ten times. The gene calls are TRBV20-1 and TRBJ2-1, with a tentative D call TRBD2 (5 bases). CDR3 length equals 14 residues. Germline loops: CDR1 DFQATT, CDR2 SNEGSKA (reference sequence). Trimming shortened V by 3 bases and J by 0 bases, and 9 bases separated the two germline ends. The CDR3 bases are TGCAGTGCTAGGGGGAGAGGCTCCTACAATGAGCAGTTCTTC. Encoded protein: CSARGRGSYNEQFF.

This rearrangement joins TRBV4-1 to TRBJ2-2; D call uncertain. The CDR3 loop spans 14 amino acids. V was trimmed by 1 base and J by 6 bases, leaving 9 bases between them. Germline V gene lookup returns CDR1 MGHRA and CDR2 YSYEKL. CDR3 nucleotide sequence: TGCGCCAGCAGCCAAGTGGGGTTGGCCGGGGAGCTGTTTTTT. Protein product: CASSQVGLAGELFF.

This chain links TRBV11-2 with TRBJ2-5; D gene ambiguous. Germline CDR1 is SGHAT and CDR2 is FQNNGV. Trimming stripped 2 bases from V and 3 bases from J, with 22 bases between. The CDR3 has 18 residues. CDR3 sequence: CASSLLISLQDPEETQYF. DNA for the CDR3: TGTGCCAGCAGCTTACTTATCTCTCTCCAGGACCCAGAAGAGACCCAGTACTTC.

The chain combines TRBV20-1 with TRBJ2-1; D not certain. V lost 1 base and J lost 0, with 10 bases in between. Germline V CDR1 and CDR2: DFQATT, SNEGSKA (reference sequence). This CDR3 has 15 residues. This CDR3 is CSARVLGSSYNEQFF. CDR3 in DNA: TGCAGTGCTAGAGTTCTAGGTAGCTCCTACAATGAGCAGTTCTTC.

This clonotype was counted only a few times. The chain combines TRBV9 with TRBJ2-3; 12 bases align to TRBD2. The V gene's germline CDR1 is SGDLS and CDR2 YYNGEE. The CDR3 spans 17 residues. V shed 4 bases, J shed 2 bases, and the junction held 8 bases outside the gene matches. DNA for the CDR3: TGTGCCAGCAGCTTCGGGACTAGCGGGCGGCACACAGATACGCAGTATTTT. It translates to CASSFGTSGRHTDTQYF.

The genes are TRBV7-2 and TRBJ2-1; 10 bases match TRBD1. V was clipped by 7 bases and J by 6 bases; unmatched bases: 6. The CDR3 consists of 14 residues. CDR1 is SGHTA and CDR2 is FQGNSA in the germline V gene. The chain's CDR3 is CASNIRDRGNEQFF. In nucleotides, the CDR3 is TGTGCCAGCAACATCCGGGACAGGGGCAATGAGCAGTTCTTC. The complete variable domain, with remaining parts taken from reference TRBV7-2 and TRBJ2-1, reads GAGVSQSPSNKVTEKGKDVELRCDPISGHTALYWYRQSLGQGLEFLIYFQGNSAPDKSGLPSDRFSAERTGGSVSTLTIQRTQQEDSAVYLCASNIRDRGNEQFFGPGTRLTVL.

This clonotype has just a few counts. The genes are TRBV27 and TRBJ2-7; possibly TRBD1 or TRBD2 for D (5 bases each). Germline V gene data show CDR1 as MNHEY and CDR2 as SMNVEV (reference sequence). The CDR3 has 14 amino acids. The V and J ends lost 6 bases and 2 bases respectively, with 14 bases between them. The CDR3 nucleotides are TGTGCCAGCAGCTTAGTAGAGGGGACCTACGAGCAGTACTTC. It encodes CASSLVEGTYEQYF.

This rearrangement joins TRBV6-5 to TRBJ2-7; tentative D call: TRBD2 (5 bases). The CDR3 contains 16 residues. The germline V gene has CDR1 MNHEY and CDR2 SVGAGI. Trimming removed 0 bases at V and 0 bases at J, with 12 bases between. The chain's CDR3 is CASSYSSGLLSYEQYF. The CDR3 bases are TGTGCCAGCAGTTACTCGTCCGGACTGCTCTCCTACGAGCAGTACTTC.

The rearrangement joins TRBV20-1 to TRBJ2-5, with 15 bases that match TRBD2. V gave up 1 base and J gave up 5 bases; unmatched junction bases: 8. Germline loops: CDR1 DFQATT, CDR2 SNEGSKA (reference sequence). The CDR3 spans 17 residues. In DNA, the CDR3 is TGCAGTGCTAGAGGGACTAGCGGGAGGGCTCCACACGAGACCCAGTACTTC. Its translation: CSARGTSGRAPHETQYF.

The chain couples TRBV12-3 or TRBV12-4 to TRBJ2-3; D is possibly TRBD1 (5 bases). V was pared by 9 bases and J by 2 bases, with 15 bases between. The CDR3 is 14 amino acids. The CDR3 DNA reads as TGTGCCAGTCGCAGGGTCGGTACCACAGATACGCAGTATTTT. Protein product: CASRRVGTTDTQYF.

This chain joins TRBV6-5 and TRBJ2-7; weak D call: TRBD1 (6 bases). The germline V gene encodes CDR1 MNHEY and CDR2 SVGAGI. The CDR3 is 12 residues long. V gave up 6 bases and J gave up 5 bases, with 11 bases separating them. CDR3 sequence reads: CASRTYRDEQYF. The CDR3 nucleotides read TGTGCCAGCAGAACATACAGGGACGAGCAGTACTTC.

This sequence joins TRBV20-1 and TRBJ1-1; D possibly corresponds to TRBD1 (6 bases). The CDR3 length is 13 residues. Per germline, CDR1 DFQATT and CDR2 SNEGSKA (reference sequence). The V end was cut by 4 bases, the J end by 4 bases, with 13 bases between. The CDR3 spells CSAIPAGATEAFF. The CDR3 DNA reads as TGCAGTGCTATCCCCGCAGGGGCCACTGAAGCTTTCTTT.

The sample holds a few counts of this clonotype. An end of the junction does not agree with germline; a read error may underlie this. The chain joins TRBV7-7 to TRBJ2-1; D call uncertain. Germline CDR1 reads SSHAT; CDR2 reads FNYEAQ (reference sequence). The CDR3 spans 17 residues. The CDR3, as DNA: TGTGCTAGCAGCTTAGAACCAAGGGCCTCTTCCTACAATGAGCAGTTCTTC. Translated, it gives CASSLEPRASSYNEQFF.

The rearrangement uses TRBV3-1 and TRBJ1-2; TRBD1 might be the D (5 bases). The CDR3 covers 15 residues. Germline CDR1 reads LGHDT; CDR2 reads YNNKEL (reference sequence). V was trimmed by 0 bases and J by 6 bases, leaving 14 bases between them. The CDR3 DNA reads TGTGCCAGCAGCCAAGATGCCTCCAGGGTAAATGGCTACACCTTC. Its translation: CASSQDASRVNGYTF.

The rearrangement joins TRBV6-5 to TRBJ2-5, with D unresolved. The CDR3 contains 18 residues. Trimming removed 2 bases from V and 2 bases from J, with 21 bases in between. Per the germline V gene, CDR1 is MNHEY and CDR2 is SVGAGI. The CDR3 DNA reads as TGTGCCAGCAGTTACCCACACGATCCTCGGCGGAGTCAAGAGACCCAGTACTTC. Translating it yields CASSYPHDPRRSQETQYF.

This clonotype was observed a few times. In this CDR3 the conserved last residue, phenylalanine or tryptophan, is missing, so a read error is likely. V and J are TRBV11-2 and TRBJ1-2; D remains unclear. The CDR3 totals 12 residues. Germline assignment: CDR1 SGHAT and CDR2 FQNNGV. The CDR3 region has the DNA TGTGCCAGCAGTTTAGGCGGAGATGGCTACACCCTC. This encodes CASSLGGDGYTL.

The rearrangement joins TRBV7-2 to TRBJ2-7; possibly TRBD1 or TRBD2 for D (6 bases each). CDR3 length: 15 residues. V lost 1 base to trimming and J lost 7 bases, with 17 bases between them. Germline V gives CDR1 SGHTA, CDR2 FQGNSA. Here the CDR3 reads CASSLVVSGAGEQYF. The CDR3 nucleotides are TGTGCCAGCAGCTTAGTCGTGTCGGGGGCAGGGGAGCAGTACTTC. The variable domain in full, with the rest retrieved from reference TRBV7-2 and TRBJ2-7, is GAGVSQSPSNKVTEKGKDVELRCDPISGHTALYWYRQSLGQGLEFLIYFQGNSAPDKSGLPSDRFSAERTGGSVSTLTIQRTQQEDSAVYLCASSLVVSGAGEQYFGPGTRLTVT.